This T cell receptor beta chain was sequenced in a study of cytomegalovirus exposure and HLA in healthy donors. The donors gave bone marrow, and they were healthy. The PCR contained 60 Vbeta and 13 Jbeta primers. The table came from immunoSEQ multiplex PCR; TCRdb's copy has only in-frame clones and leaves some out. Among about 170,000 clones listed, about 85% were seen once. Note on this clone: Its antigen is as yet unknown. One end of the junction varies from germline; a read error may be responsible.

The CDR3 totals 16 residues. Looked up from germline, CDR1 is SEHNR and CDR2 is FQNEAQ (reference sequence). General study results and limits: As was reported, the HLA-A and HLA-B alleles of most subjects were accurately predicted from TCR beta sequences. The study put 150 to 200 TCR beta chains on its list as cytomegalovirus-associated. For most TCR beta V segments, an earlier analysis put the productive rate at about 87% or about 30% of the time.

The chain combines TRBV7-9 with TRBJ1-2; weak D call: TRBD1 (6 bases). Sequenced: PBMCs. This clonotype was sampled from a woman between 50 and 59 years old in good health and CMV-seropositive. The CDR3 DNA reads TGTTCCAGCAGCTTAGGGGGAGACAGGTCTAACTATGGCTACACCTTC. Residues: CSSSLGGDRSNYGYTF.